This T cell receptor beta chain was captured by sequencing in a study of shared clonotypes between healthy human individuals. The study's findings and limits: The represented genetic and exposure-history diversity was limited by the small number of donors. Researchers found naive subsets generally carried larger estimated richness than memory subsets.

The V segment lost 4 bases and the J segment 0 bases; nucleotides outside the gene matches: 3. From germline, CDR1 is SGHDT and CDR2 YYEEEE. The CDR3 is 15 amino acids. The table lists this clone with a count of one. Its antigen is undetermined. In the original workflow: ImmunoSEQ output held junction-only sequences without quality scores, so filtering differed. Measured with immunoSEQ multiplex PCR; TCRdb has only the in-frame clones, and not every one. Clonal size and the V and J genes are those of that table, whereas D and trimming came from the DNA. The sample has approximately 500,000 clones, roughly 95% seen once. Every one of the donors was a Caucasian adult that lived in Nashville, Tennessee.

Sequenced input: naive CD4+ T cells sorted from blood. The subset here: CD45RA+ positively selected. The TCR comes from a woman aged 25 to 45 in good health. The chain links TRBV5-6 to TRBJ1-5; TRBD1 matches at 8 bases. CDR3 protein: CASSPDRDSNQPQHF. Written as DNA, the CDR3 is TGTGCCAGCAGCCCGGACAGGGATAGCAATCAGCCCCAGCATTTT.